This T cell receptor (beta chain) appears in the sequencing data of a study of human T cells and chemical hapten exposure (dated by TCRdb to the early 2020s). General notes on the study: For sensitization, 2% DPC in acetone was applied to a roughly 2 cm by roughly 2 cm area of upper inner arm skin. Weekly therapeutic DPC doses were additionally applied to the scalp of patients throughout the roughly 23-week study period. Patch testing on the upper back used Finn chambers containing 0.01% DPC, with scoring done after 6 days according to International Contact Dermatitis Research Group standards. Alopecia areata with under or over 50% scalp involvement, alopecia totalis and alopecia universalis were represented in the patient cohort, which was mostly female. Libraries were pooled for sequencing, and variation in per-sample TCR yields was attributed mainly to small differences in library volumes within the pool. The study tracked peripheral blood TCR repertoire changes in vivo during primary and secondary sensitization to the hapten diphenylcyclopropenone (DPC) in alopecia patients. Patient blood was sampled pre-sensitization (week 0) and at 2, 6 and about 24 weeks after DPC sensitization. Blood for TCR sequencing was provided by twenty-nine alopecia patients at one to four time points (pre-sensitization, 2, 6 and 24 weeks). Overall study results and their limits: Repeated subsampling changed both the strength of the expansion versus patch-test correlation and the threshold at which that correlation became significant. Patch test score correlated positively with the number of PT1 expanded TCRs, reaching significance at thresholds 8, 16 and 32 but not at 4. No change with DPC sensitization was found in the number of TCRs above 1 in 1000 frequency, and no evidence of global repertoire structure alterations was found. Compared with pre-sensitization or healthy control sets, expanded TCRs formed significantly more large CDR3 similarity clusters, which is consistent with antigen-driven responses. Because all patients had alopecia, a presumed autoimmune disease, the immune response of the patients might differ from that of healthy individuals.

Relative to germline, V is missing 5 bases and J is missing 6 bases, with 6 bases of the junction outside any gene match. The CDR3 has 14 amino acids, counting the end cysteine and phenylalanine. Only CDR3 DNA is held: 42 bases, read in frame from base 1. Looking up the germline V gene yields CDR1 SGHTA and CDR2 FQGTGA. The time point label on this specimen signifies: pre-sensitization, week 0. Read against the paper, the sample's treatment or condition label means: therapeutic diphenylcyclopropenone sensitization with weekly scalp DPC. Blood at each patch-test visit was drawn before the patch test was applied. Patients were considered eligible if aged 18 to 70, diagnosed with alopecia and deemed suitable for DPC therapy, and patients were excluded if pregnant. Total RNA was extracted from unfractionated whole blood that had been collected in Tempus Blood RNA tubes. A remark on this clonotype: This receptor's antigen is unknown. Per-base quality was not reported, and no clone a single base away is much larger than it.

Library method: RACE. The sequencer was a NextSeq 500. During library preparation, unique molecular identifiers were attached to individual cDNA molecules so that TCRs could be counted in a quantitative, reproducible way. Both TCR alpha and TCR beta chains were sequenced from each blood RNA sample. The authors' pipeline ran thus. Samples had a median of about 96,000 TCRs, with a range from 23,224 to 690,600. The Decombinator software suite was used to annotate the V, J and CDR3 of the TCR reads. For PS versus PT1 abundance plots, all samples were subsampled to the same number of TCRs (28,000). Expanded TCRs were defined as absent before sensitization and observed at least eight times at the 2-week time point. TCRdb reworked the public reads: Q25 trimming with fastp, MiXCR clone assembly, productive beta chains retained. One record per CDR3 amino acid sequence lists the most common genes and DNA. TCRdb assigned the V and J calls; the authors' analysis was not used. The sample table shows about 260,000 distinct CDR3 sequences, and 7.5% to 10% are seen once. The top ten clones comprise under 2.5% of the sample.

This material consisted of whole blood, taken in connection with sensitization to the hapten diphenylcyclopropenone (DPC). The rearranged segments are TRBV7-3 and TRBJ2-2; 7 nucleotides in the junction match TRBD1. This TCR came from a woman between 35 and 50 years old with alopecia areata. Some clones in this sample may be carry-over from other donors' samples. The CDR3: CASSRDRASGELFF. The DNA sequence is TGTGCCAGCAGCCGCGACAGGGCCTCCGGGGAGCTGTTTTTT.